This TCR beta chain was sequenced for a study of CD8 T cells in ankylosing spondylitis. Overall study results and limits: A motif in TCR beta, a set of about 8 highly homologous variants, appeared characteristic of ankylosing spondylitis blood.

With respect to this clonotype: Its antigen is unknown.

Trimming cost V 5 bases and J 4 bases; bases outside gene matches: 10. The germline V gene encodes CDR1 DFQATT and CDR2 SNEGSKA (reference sequence). This CDR3 has 16 residues. Quantitative barcoded 5'-RACE was used to prepare TCR beta libraries. TCRdb fed the 5' RACE reads into MiXCR, producing one record per CDR3 protein. There are roughly 450,000 distinct CDR3 sequences in the sample; roughly 26% occur only once, and about 1% lies in the top ten. Sequenced: blood, either unsorted or a sorted T cell fraction (not recorded which). The chain links TRBV20-1 to TRBJ2-5, with 13 bases identical to TRBD2. The receptor was derived from a male donor with ankylosing spondylitis. The CDR3 coding sequence is TGCAGTGCTCCCTCCGGACTAGCGGGAGTCGGAGAGACCCAGTACTTC. It encodes CSAPSGLAGVGETQYF.